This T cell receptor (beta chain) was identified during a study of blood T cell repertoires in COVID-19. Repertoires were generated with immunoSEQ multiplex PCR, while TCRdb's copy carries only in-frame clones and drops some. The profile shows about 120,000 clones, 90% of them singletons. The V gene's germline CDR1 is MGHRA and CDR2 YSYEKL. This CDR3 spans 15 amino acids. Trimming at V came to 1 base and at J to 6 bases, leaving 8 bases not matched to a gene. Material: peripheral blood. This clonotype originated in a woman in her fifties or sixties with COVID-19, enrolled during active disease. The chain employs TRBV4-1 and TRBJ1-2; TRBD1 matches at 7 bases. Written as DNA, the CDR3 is TGCGCCAGCAGCCAAGTTCAGGGGGACCGGGATGGCTACACCTTC. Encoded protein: CASSQVQGDRDGYTF.